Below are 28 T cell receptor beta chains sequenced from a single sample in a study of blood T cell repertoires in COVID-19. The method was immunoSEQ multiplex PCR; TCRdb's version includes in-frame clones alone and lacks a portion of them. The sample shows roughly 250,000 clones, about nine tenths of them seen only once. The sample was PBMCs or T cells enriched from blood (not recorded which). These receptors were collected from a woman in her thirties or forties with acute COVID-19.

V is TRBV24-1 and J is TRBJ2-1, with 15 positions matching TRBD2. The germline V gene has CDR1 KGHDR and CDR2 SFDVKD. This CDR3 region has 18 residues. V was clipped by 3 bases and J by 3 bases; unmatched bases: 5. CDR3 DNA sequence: TGTGCCACCAGTGATGCCGGGACTAGCGGGAGGAGCTACAATGAGCAGTTCTTC. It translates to CATSDAGTSGRSYNEQFF.

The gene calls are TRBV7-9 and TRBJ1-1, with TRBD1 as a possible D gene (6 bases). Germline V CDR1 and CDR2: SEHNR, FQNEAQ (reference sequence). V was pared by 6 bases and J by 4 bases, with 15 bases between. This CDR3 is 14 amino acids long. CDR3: CASRDGQISTEAFF. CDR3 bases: TGTGCCAGCAGAGACGGACAGATTAGCACTGAAGCTTTCTTT. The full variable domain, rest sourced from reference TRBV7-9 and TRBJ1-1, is DTGVSQNPRHKITKRGQNVTFRCDPISEHNRLYWYRQTLGQGPEFLTYFQNEAQLEKSRLLSDRFSAERPKGSFSTLEIQRTEQGDSAMYLCASRDGQISTEAFFGQGTRLTVV.

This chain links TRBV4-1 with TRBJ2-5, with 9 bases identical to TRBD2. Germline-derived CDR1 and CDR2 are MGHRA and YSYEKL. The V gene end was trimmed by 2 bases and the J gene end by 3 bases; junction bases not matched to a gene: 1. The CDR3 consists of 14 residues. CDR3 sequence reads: CASSQRLAEETQYF. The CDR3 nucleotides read TGCGCCAGCAGCCAAAGACTAGCGGAAGAGACCCAGTACTTC.

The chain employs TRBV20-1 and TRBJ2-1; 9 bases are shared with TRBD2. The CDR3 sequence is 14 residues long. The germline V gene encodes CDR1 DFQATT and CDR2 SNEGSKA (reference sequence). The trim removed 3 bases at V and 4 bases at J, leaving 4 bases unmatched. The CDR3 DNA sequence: TGCAGTGCTAGTAATAGCGGGGGTTACAATGAGCAGTTCTTC. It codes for CSASNSGGYNEQFF.

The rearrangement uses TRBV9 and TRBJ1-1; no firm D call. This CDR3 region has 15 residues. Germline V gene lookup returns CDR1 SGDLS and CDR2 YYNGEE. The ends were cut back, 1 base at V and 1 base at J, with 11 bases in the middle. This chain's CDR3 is CASSVFPEGNTEAFF. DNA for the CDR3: TGTGCCAGCAGCGTATTCCCGGAGGGGAACACTGAAGCTTTCTTT.

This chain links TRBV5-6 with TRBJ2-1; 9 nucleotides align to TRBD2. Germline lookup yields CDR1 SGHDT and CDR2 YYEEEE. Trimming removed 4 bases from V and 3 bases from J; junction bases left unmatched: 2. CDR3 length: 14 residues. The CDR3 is CASSRSGSYNEQFF. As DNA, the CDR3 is TGTGCCAGCAGCCGTAGCGGGAGCTACAATGAGCAGTTCTTC. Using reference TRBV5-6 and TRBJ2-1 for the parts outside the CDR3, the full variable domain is DAGVTQSPTHLIKTRGQQVTLRCSPKSGHDTVSWYQQALGQGPQFIFQYYEEEERQRGNFPDRFSGHQFPNYSSELNVNALLLGDSALYLCASSRSGSYNEQFFGPGTRLTVL.

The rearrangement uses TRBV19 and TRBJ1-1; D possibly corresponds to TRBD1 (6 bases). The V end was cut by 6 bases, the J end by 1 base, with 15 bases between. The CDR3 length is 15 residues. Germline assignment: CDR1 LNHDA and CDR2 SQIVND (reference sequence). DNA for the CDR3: TGTGCCAGTAGCGACCGGGACATTCGGAACACTGAAGCTTTCTTT. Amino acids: CASSDRDIRNTEAFF.

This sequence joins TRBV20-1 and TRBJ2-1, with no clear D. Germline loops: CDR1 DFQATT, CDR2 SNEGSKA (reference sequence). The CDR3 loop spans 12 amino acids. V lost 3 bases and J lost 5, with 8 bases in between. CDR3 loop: CSASLSNNEQFF. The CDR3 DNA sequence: TGCAGTGCTAGTCTGTCTAACAATGAGCAGTTCTTC.

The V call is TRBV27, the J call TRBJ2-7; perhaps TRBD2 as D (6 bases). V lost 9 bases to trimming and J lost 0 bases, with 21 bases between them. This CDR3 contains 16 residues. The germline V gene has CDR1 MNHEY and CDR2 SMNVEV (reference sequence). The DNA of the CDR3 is TGTGCCAGTAGCTTTCAGGGAGGACCTAGCTCCTACGAGCAGTACTTC. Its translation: CASSFQGGPSSYEQYF.

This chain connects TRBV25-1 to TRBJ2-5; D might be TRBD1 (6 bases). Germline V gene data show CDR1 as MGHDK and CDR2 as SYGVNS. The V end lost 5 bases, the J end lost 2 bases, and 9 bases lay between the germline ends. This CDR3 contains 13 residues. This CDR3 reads CASSWDKQETQYF. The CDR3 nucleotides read TGTGCCAGCAGTTGGGACAAACAAGAGACCCAGTACTTC. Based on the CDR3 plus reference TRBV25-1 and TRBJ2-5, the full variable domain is EADIYQTPRYLVIGTGKKITLECSQTMGHDKMYWYQQDPGMELHLIHYSYGVNSTEKGDLSSESTVSRIRTEHFPLTLESARPSHTSQYLCASSWDKQETQYFGPGTRLLVL.

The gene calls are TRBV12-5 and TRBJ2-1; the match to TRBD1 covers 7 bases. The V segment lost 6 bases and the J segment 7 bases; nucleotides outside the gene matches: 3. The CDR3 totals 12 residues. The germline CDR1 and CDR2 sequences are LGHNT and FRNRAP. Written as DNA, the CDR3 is TGTGCTAGTGGGACAGGGTTAAATGAGCAGTTCTTC. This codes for CASGTGLNEQFF.

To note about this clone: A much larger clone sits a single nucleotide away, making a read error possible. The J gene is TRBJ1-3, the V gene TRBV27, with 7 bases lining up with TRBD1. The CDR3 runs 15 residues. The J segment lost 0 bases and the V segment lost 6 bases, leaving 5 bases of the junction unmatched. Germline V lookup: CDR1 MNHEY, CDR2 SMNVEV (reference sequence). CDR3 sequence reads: CASSPGQISGNTIYF. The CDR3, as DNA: TGTGCCAGCAGCCCGGGACAGATCTCTGGAAACACCATATATTTT.

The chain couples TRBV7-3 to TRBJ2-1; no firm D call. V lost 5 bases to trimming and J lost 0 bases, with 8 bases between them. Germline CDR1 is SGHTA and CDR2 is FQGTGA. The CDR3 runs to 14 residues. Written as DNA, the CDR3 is TGTGCCAGCAGCGAACAGAGCTCCTACAATGAGCAGTTCTTC. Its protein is CASSEQSSYNEQFF.

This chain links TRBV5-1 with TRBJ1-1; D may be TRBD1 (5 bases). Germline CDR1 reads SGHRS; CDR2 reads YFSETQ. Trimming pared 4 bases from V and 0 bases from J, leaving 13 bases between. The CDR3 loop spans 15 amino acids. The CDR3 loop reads CASSLSEGVNTEAFF. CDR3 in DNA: TGCGCCAGCAGCCTGTCGGAAGGGGTGAACACTGAAGCTTTCTTT.

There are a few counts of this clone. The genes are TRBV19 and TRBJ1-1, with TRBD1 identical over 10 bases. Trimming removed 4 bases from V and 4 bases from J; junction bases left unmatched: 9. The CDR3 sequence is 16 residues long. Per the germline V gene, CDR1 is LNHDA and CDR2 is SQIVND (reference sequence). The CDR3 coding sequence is TGTGCCAGTAGTACGGGACAGGGGAGGGGGGCCACTGAAGCTTTCTTT. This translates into CASSTGQGRGATEAFF.

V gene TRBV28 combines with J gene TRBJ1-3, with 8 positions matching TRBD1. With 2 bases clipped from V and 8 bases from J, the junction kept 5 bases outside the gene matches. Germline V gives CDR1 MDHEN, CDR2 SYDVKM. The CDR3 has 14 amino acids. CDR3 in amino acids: CASSLVQGADTIYF. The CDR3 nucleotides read TGTGCCAGCAGTTTAGTTCAGGGGGCAGACACCATATATTTT.

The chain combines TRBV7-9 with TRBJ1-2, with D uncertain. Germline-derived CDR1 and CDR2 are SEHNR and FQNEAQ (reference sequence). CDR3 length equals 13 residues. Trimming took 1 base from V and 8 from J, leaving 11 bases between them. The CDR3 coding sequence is TGTGCCAGCAGCTTAGGAACTGAACAGGGCTACACCTTC. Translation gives CASSLGTEQGYTF.

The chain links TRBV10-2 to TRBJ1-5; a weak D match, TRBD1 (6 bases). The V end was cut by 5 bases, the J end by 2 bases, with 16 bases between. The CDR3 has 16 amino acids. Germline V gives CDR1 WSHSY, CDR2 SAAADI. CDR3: CASSSGVQFGNQPQHF. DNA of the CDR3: TGCGCCAGCAGTTCAGGGGTCCAGTTCGGCAATCAGCCCCAGCATTTT.

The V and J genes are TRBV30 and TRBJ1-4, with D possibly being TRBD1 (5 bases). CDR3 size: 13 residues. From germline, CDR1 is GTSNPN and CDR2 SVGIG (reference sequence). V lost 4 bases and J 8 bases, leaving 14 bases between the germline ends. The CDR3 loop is CAWTRQPREKLFF. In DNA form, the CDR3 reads TGTGCCTGGACCAGACAGCCCCGCGAAAAACTGTTTTTT.

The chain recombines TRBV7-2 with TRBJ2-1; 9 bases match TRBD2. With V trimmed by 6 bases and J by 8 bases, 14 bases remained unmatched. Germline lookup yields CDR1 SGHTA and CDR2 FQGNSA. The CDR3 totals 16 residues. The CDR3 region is CASSPLAGLAFDEQFF. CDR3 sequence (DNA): TGTGCCAGCAGTCCCCTAGCGGGACTCGCCTTCGATGAGCAGTTCTTC.

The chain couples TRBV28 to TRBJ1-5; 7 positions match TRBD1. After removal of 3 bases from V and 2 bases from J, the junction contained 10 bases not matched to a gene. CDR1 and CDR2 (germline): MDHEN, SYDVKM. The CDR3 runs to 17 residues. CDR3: CASSFFTAGGGNQPQHF. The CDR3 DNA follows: TGTGCCAGCAGTTTTTTTACGGCAGGGGGTGGCAATCAGCCCCAGCATTTT.

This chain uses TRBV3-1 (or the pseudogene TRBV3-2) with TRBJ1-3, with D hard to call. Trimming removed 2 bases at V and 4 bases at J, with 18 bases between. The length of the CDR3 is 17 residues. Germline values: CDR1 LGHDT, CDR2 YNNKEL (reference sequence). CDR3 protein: CASSQNTLATAGNTIYF. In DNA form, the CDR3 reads TGTGCCAGCAGCCAAAACACCCTGGCTACAGCAGGAAACACCATATATTTT.

The CDR3 DNA reads as TGTGCCAGCTCACCAACGACTGAATGGACTTTCTTT. Encoded protein: CASSPTTEWTFF. The V call is TRBV18, the J call TRBJ1-1; D unresolved. Germline V lookup: CDR1 KGHSH, CDR2 LQKENI. The CDR3 totals 12 residues. V was trimmed by 2 bases and J by 12 bases, leaving 13 bases between them.

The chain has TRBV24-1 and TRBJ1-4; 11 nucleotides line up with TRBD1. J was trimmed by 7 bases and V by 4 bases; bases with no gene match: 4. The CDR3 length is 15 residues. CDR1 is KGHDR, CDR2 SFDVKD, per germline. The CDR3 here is CATSDPGTGGEKLFF. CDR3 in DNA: TGTGCCACCAGTGACCCCGGGACAGGGGGTGAAAAACTGTTTTTT.

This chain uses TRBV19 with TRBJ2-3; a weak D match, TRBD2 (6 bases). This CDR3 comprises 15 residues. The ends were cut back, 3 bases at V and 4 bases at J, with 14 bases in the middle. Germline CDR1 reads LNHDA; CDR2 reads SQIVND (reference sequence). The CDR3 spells CASSMGTGIADTQYF. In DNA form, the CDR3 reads TGTGCCAGTAGTATGGGGACTGGTATCGCAGATACGCAGTATTTT.

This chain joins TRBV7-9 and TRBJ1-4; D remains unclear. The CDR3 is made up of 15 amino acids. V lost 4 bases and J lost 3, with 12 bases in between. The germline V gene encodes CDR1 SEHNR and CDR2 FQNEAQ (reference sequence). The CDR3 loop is CASSSQAGANEKLFF. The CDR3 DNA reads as TGTGCCAGCAGCTCGCAGGCTGGTGCTAATGAAAAACTGTTTTTT. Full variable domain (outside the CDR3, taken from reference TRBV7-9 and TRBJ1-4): DTGVSQNPRHKITKRGQNVTFRCDPISEHNRLYWYRQTLGQGPEFLTYFQNEAQLEKSRLLSDRFSAERPKGSFSTLEIQRTEQGDSAMYLCASSSQAGANEKLFFGSGTQLSVL.

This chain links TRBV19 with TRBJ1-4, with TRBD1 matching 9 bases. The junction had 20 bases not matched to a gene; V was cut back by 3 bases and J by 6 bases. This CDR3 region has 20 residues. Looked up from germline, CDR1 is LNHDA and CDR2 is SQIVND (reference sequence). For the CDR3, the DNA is TGTGCCAGTAGTATCCGGGCGCCGGGACAGGGTGACTCGGGGGATGAAAAACTGTTTTTT. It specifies CASSIRAPGQGDSGDEKLFF. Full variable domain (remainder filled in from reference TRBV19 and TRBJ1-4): DGGITQSPKYLFRKEGQNVTLSCEQNLNHDAMYWYRQDPGQGLRLIYYSQIVNDFQKGDIAEGYSVSREKKESFPLTVTSAQKNPTAFYLCASSIRAPGQGDSGDEKLFFGSGTQLSVL.

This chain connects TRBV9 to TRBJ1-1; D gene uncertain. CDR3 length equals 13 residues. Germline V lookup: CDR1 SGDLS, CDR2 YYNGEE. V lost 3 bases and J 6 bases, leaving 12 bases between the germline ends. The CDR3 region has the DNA TGTGCCAGCAGCGCATTTCAGGTAGCTGAAGCTTTCTTT. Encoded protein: CASSAFQVAEAFF.